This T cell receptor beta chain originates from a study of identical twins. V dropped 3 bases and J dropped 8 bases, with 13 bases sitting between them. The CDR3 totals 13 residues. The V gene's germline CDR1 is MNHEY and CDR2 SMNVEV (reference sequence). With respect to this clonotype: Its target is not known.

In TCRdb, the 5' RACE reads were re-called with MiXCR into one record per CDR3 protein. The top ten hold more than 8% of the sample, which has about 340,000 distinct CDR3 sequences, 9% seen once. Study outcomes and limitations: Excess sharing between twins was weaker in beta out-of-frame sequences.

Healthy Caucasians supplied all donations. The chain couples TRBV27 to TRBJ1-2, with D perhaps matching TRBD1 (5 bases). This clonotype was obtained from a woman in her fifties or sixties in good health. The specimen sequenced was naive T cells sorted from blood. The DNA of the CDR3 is TGTGCCAGCAGTTTCCGGGACTGGCGGGGCTACACCTTC. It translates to CASSFRDWRGYTF.